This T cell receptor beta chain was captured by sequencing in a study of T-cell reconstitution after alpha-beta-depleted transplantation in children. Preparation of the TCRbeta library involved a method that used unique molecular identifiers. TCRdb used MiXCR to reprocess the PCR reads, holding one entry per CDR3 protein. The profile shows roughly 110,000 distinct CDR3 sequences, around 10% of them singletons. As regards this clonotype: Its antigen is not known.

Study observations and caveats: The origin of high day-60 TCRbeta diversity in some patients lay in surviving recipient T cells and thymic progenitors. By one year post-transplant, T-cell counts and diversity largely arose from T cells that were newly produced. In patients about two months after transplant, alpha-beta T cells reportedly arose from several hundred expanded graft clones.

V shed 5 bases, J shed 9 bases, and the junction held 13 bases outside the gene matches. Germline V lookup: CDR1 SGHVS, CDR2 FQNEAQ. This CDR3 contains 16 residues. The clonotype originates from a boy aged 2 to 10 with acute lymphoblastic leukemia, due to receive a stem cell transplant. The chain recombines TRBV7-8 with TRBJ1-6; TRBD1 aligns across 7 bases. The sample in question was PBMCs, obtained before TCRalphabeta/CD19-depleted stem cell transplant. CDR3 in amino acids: CASSQNTGQRFSPLHF. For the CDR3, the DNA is TGTGCCAGCAGCCAGAACACGGGACAGAGATTTTCACCCCTCCACTTT.